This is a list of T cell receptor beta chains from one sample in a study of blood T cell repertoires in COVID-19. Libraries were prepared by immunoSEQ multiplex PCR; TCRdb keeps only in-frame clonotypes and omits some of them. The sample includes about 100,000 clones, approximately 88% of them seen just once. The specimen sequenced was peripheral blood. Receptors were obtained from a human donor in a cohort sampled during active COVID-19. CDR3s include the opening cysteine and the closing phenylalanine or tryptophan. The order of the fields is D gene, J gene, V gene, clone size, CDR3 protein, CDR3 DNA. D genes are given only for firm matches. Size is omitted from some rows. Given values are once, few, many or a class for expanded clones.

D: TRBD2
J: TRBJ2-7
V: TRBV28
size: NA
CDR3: CASSAPGLAGGLGQYF
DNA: TGTGCCAGCAGTGCCCCCGGGCTAGCGGGAGGTTTAGGGCAGTACTTC

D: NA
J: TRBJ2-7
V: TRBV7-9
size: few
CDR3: CASSPLGREQYF
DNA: TGTGCCAGCAGCCCCCTGGGCCGCGAGCAGTACTTC

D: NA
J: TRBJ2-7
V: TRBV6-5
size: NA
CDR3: CASSRVWEKEQYF
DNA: TGTGCCAGCAGCCGCGTCTGGGAGAAGGAGCAGTACTTC

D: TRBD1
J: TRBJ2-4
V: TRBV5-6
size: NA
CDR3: CASSFQTGNIQYF
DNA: TGTGCCAGCAGCTTCCAGACAGGGAACATTCAGTACTTC

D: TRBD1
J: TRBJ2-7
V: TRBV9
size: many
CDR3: CASSVQGATYEQYF
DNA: TGTGCCAGCAGCGTACAGGGGGCAACCTACGAGCAGTACTTC

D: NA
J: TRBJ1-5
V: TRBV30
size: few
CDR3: CAWSVSRGNQPQHF
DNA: TGTGCCTGGAGTGTCTCCCGGGGCAATCAGCCCCAGCATTTT

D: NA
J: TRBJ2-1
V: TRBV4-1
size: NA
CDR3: CASSQEPGEVSYNEQFF
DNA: TGCGCCAGCAGCCAAGAACCCGGAGAGGTCTCCTACAATGAGCAGTTCTTC

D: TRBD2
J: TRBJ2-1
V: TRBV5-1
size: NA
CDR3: CASSLRTSGTSYNEQFF
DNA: TGCGCCAGCAGCCTACGGACTAGCGGGACGTCCTACAATGAGCAGTTCTTC

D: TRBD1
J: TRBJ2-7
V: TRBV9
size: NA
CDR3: CASSVGQGRTSYEQYF
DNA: TGTGCCAGCAGCGTGGGACAGGGAAGAACCTCCTACGAGCAGTACTTC

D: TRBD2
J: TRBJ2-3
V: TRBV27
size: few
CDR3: CASSLLSGISDTQYF
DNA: TGTGCCAGCAGTTTACTAAGCGGGATCAGCGATACGCAGTATTTT

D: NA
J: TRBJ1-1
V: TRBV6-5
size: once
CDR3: CASSYSEGLNTEAFF
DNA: TGTGCCAGCAGTTACTCGGAGGGGCTAAACACTGAAGCTTTCTTT

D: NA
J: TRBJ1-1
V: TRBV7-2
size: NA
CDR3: CASSSQGGNTEAFF
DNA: TGTGCCAGCAGCTCACAGGGTGGCAACACTGAAGCTTTCTTT

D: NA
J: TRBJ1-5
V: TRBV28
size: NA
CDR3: CASRLLPGGSNQPQHF
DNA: TGTGCCAGCAGGCTCCTCCCCGGGGGGAGCAATCAGCCCCAGCATTTT

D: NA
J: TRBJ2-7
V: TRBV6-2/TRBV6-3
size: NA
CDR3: CASSITGYEQYF
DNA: TGTGCCAGCAGTATTACAGGCTACGAGCAGTACTTC

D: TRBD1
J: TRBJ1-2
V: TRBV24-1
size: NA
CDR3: CATSEGGTGAGGYTF
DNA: TGTGCCACCAGTGAAGGGGGGACAGGGGCCGGTGGCTACACCTTC

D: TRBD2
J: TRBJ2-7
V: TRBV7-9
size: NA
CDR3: CASSFRLAGEYEQYF
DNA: TGTGCCAGCAGCTTCCGACTAGCGGGAGAGTACGAGCAGTACTTC

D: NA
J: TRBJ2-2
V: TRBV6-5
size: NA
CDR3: CASRPVPISTGELFF
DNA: TGTGCCAGCAGGCCCGTCCCTATTTCCACCGGGGAGCTGTTTTTT

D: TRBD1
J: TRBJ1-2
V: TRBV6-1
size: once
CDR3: CASSENIGDRGGYGYTF
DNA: TGTGCCAGCAGTGAAAATATCGGTGACAGGGGAGGCTATGGCTACACCTTC

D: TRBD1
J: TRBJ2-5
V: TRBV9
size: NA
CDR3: CASSAMGQGAETQYF
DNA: TGTGCCAGCAGCGCAATGGGACAGGGGGCTGAGACCCAGTACTTC

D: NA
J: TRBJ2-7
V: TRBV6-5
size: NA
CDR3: CASRGGAIPTYEQYF
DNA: TGTGCCAGCAGGGGCGGGGCTATCCCCACCTACGAGCAGTACTTC

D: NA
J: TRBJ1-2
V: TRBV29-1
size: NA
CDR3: CSVELDGYTF
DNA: TGCAGCGTTGAACTTGATGGCTACACCTTC

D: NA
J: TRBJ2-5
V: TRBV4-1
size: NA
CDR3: CASSQGVVGGSRARETQYF
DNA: TGCGCCAGCAGCCAAGGGGTCGTGGGCGGGTCTAGGGCGAGGGAGACCCAGTACTTC

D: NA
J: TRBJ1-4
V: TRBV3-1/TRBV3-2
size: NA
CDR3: CASSFLLGATTNEKLFF
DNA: TGTGCCAGCAGCTTCCTGCTCGGAGCGACAACTAATGAAAAACTGTTTTTT

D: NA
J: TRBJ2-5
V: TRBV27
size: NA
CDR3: CASTPPNQETQYF
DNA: TGTGCCAGCACCCCCCCCAACCAAGAGACCCAGTACTTC

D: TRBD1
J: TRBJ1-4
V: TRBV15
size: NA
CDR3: CATRGAGGNEKLFF
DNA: TGTGCCACCAGGGGGGCAGGGGGCAATGAAAAACTGTTTTTT

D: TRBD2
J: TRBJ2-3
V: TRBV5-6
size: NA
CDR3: CASSDLGLAGTDTQYF
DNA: TGTGCCAGCAGCGACCTCGGACTAGCGGGCACAGATACGCAGTATTTT

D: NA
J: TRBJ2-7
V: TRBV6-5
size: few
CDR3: CASSLTQGYEQYF
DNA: TGTGCCAGCAGTCTTACTCAGGGCTACGAGCAGTACTTC

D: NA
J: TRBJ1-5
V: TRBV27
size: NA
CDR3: CASREGPNQPQHF
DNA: TGTGCCAGCAGGGAGGGACCTAATCAGCCCCAGCATTTT

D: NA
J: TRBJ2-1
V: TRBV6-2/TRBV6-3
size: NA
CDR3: CASSPRCCEQFF
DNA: TGTGCCAGCAGTCCACGGTGCTGTGAGCAGTTCTTC

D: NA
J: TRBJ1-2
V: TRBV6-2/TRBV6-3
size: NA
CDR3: CASSYSQGGDYGYTF
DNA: TGTGCCAGCAGTTACTCCCAGGGAGGCGACTATGGCTACACCTTC

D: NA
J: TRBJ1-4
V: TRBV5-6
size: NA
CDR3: CASSLGGSATNEKLFF
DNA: TGTGCCAGCAGCTTGGGTGGGAGTGCAACTAATGAAAAACTGTTTTTT

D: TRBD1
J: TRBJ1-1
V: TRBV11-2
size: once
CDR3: CASSFQTGVNTEAFF
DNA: TGTGCCAGCAGCTTTCAGACAGGGGTGAACACTGAAGCTTTCTTT